This TCR beta chain was identified in a study of T cell responses to AZD1222 COVID-19 vaccine (dated by TCRdb to the early 2020s). With regard to the full study: AZD1222 recipients with second doses at about 4 weeks or about 12 weeks were pooled, because spike-specific TCR depth and breadth did not differ between schedules. TCR sequencing was performed for 230 to 250 trial participants, of whom some 200 were given two doses of AZD1222 and some 26 were given two doses of MenACWY control vaccine. Trial participants were enrolled by age into subgroups of 18-55, 56-69 and 70-plus years, and around 140, 26 and 57 TCR-sequenced participants, respectively, were included in these subgroups.

About this clone: Its target antigen remains unknown. Base qualities are not at hand, and no much larger clone is one base apart.

Via the germline V gene, CDR1 is LGHNA and CDR2 YSLEER. Germline trimming: 0 bases from V, 7 bases from J; junction bases outside gene matches: 3. The CDR3, from cysteine to phenylalanine, totals 14 residues. Only the CDR3 region is kept as DNA, spanning 42 bases read in frame from base 1. On the study overall, not on this receptor specifically: CD4 TCRs associated with the vaccine covered the entire spike protein, and the dominant responses were in regions 160-218 and 743-854. A significant rise in spike-specific TCR breadth and depth was observed after two AZD1222 doses relative to day 0 and relative to MenACWY recipients. Conclusions about previously exposed vaccinees were limited because only five to seven AZD1222 recipients were SARS-CoV-2 seropositive at baseline. Because no day 14 peak-response samples were available, repertoires were characterized only after the peak T cell response. Participants were mostly white British, with more females than males. The authors suggested clonal diversity may have been underestimated. Epitopes outside the regions mutated in the B.1.351 and B.1.1.7 variants were reportedly recognized by nearly half of the unique spike-specific TCRs. The 56-69-year group was small, and its depth increase did not reach significance, likely because of low power.

Reading the label with the study, this specimen's time point is: baseline before first vaccination. Samples from vaccinated people were obtained from the UK trials COV001 and COV002, which included a single-blind randomized controlled phase 2/3 trial of AZD1222 (ChAdOx1 nCoV-19) in healthy adults. For TCRbeta chain sequencing, PBMC samples were collected from trial participants at day 0 and at day 28 after the second dose. The CDR3 regions of human TCRbeta chains were analyzed by immunosequencing. Concerning the study's data processing: Repertoire TCRs were checked for matches against a reference library of SARS-CoV-2-specific TCRs that had been generated using the MIRA antigen-specificity platform. Breadth was defined as the fraction of unique TCRs that were SARS-CoV-2-associated, and depth was defined as the fraction of total T cells that were SARS-CoV-2-associated. Using the MIRA data, every spike-specific TCR was mapped to the spike region that the TCR reacted to and assigned to either a CD4 or a CD8 class. Log10-transformed breadth and depth values were compared by one-way ANOVA with Sidak's multiple comparisons tests. The source is immuneACCESS, and TCRdb retained only in-frame sequences with V and J called. Part of the clones is not carried over; for the studies checked, unresolved V genes explain less than half of this, and the remainder is unexplained. That table is the source of V, J and clone size, and D and trimming were worked out from the DNA. For this sample there are about 130,000 clones; roughly 86% appear just once. The ten largest clonotypes hold around 12% of the sample.

This sequence originates from an adult in good health. This specimen was peripheral blood, taken on day 0 of AZD1222 vaccination. Recombination linked TRBV4-3 to TRBJ1-2; a stretch of 9 junction bases matches TRBD1. The sequenced DNA is TGCGCCAGCAGCCAAGAAACAGGGGGCCGTGGCTACACCTTC. Translated, it gives CASSQETGGRGYTF.